This T cell receptor (beta chain) was sequenced for a study of monozygotic twins with inflammatory bowel disease. General study results and limits: Relative clonotype sharing with others was diminished in IBD patients versus healthy twins, particularly with disease activity. Findings did not support one strong IBD-associated signal or clonotype.

Template switching incorporated UMIs with a 6-nucleotide sample barcode. TCRdb re-called the 5' RACE reads and catalogs CDR3 proteins one per entry, DNA excluded. The table lists about 380,000 distinct CDR3 sequences. Researchers collected roughly 2.3 ml of blood per donor. As for this clonotype: The antigen remains undetermined.

Sequenced sample: blood. The sequence was obtained from a human donor with ulcerative colitis or Crohn's disease, or a healthy co-twin of an affected twin (not recorded which).

CDR3 in amino acids: CASSPRTITEAFF. This rearrangement joins TRBV7-2 to TRBJ1-1; TCRdb indicates TRBD1, and absent DNA this call remains unverified. Germline V gives CDR1 SGHTA, CDR2 FQGNSA. This CDR3 spans 13 amino acids.